The rows below give T cell receptor beta chains drawn from one sample of a study of cytomegalovirus exposure and HLA in healthy donors. The repertoire was sequenced with immunoSEQ multiplex PCR; TCRdb's copy has only in-frame clones and lacks some. The sample lists 150,000 to 200,000 clones, about 80% occurring once. Sequenced sample: PBMCs. These receptors came from a female donor in good health and CMV-seronegative. CDR3s include the opening cysteine and the closing phenylalanine or tryptophan. D genes are given only for firm matches. Clone size is given for some rows only: seen once, a few or many times, or a class if the clone is expanded.

>.|TRBJ1-5|TRBV30|.
TGTGCCTGGAGTAACAGGGAGGGCCAGCCCCAGCATTTT
CAWSNREGQPQHF
>.|TRBJ1-1|TRBV16|.
TGTGCCAGCAGCCACCCGGAAAGGGGTGAAGCTTTCTTT
CASSHPERGEAFF
>.|TRBJ2-7|TRBV27|.
TGTGCCAGCAGTTTGTACCAGGGTCCGACCTACGAGCAGTACTTC
CASSLYQGPTYEQYF
>TRBD1|TRBJ2-2|TRBV5-6|.
TGTGCCAGCGGCTCCAGGGGGACCGGGGAGCTGTTTTTT
CASGSRGTGELFF
>.|TRBJ1-3|TRBV15|.
TGTGCCACCAGCGGGGGGGGAGGGCACTCTGGAAACACCATATATTTT
CATSGGGGHSGNTIYF
>TRBD1|TRBJ1-5|TRBV5-1|.
TGCGCCAGCAGTCCCGGGACAGGGGTTTCCGACAATCAGCCCCAGCATTTT
CASSPGTGVSDNQPQHF
>TRBD2|TRBJ2-7|TRBV6-5|.
TGTGCCAGCAGACCTAGCGGGACTTACGAGCAGTACTTC
CASRPSGTYEQYF
>.|TRBJ1-2|TRBV11-1|.
TGTGCCAGCAGCTCAAACTACAGGGACTACACCTTC
CASSSNYRDYTF
>.|TRBJ2-7|TRBV15|.
TGTGCCACCAGCAGAGGCGGAGGCTCCTACGAGCAGTACTTC
CATSRGGGSYEQYF
>TRBD1|TRBJ1-1|TRBV30|few
TGTGCCTGGAGTCCACTGGCCGGGACAGACCTAATGAACACTGAAGCTTTCTTT
CAWSPLAGTDLMNTEAFF
>TRBD2|TRBJ2-4|TRBV6-6|.
TGTGCCAGCAGTTTAGCGGGGGATACCAGAGGCATTCAGTACTTC
CASSLAGDTRGIQYF
>.|TRBJ1-1|TRBV27|.
TGTGCCAGCAGTTTGAGGGGGTCGGACACTGAAGCTTTCTTT
CASSLRGSDTEAFF
>TRBD2|TRBJ2-3|TRBV18|.
TGTGCCAGCTCACTCCCGACTAGCGGGGGGTCAGATACGCAGTATTTT
CASSLPTSGGSDTQYF
>.|TRBJ1-4|TRBV27|.
TGTGCCAGCAGTTTGGTTGGAGGAGTAATGGAAAAACTGTTTTTT
CASSLVGGVMEKLFF
>.|TRBJ1-4|TRBV28|.
TGTGCCAGCAGACCAGGGGTAGGTGAAAAACTGTTTTTT
CASRPGVGEKLFF
>.|TRBJ1-3|TRBV15|.
TGTGCCACCAGCAGAGAAACAGGGAACTTTGGAAACACCATATATTTT
CATSRETGNFGNTIYF
>.|TRBJ2-7|TRBV7-9|.
TGTGCCAGCAGCTTAGTGGCCCAAAACTACGAGCAGTACTTC
CASSLVAQNYEQYF
>TRBD1|TRBJ1-5|TRBV9|.
TGTGCCAGCAGCGTAGGACGGGGGACAGGTCAGCCCCAGCATTTT
CASSVGRGTGQPQHF
>TRBD2|TRBJ2-2|TRBV5-1|.
TGCGCCAGCAACGTTATAGCGGGAGAGGGCGGGGAGCTGTTTTTT
CASNVIAGEGGELFF
>TRBD1|TRBJ1-1|TRBV28|.
TGTGCCAGCAGTTTAGGGGACAGGGGAACTGAAGCTTTCTTT
CASSLGDRGTEAFF
>TRBD1|TRBJ2-7|TRBV5-4|once
TGTGCCAGCAGCTTTGGGACAGGGAACTACGAGCAGTACTTC
CASSFGTGNYEQYF
>TRBD1|TRBJ1-5|TRBV27|.
TGTGCCAGCAGTTTACGACAGGGGGGCAATCAGCCCCAGCATTTT
CASSLRQGGNQPQHF
>TRBD1|TRBJ1-2|TRBV7-9|.
TGTGCCAGCAGCCCTCGAGGACAGGGGCCCAAGTATGGCTACACCTTC
CASSPRGQGPKYGYTF
>TRBD1|TRBJ2-4|TRBV6-1|once
TGTGCCAGCAGTGAACAGACAGGGATGGGGATTCAGTACTTC
CASSEQTGMGIQYF
>.|TRBJ1-3|TRBV15|once
TGTGCCACCAGCAGGGGAGTCGAGCCGTCGAGCTCTGGAAACACCATATATTTT
CATSRGVEPSSSGNTIYF
>TRBD2|TRBJ2-7|TRBV5-4|.
TGTGCCAGCAGATTTGGACTAGCTGCCTACGAGCAGTACTTC
CASRFGLAAYEQYF
>TRBD2|TRBJ2-1|TRBV7-9|.
TGTGCCAGCAGCGTAGTAGACACTAGCGCCAATGAGCAGTTCTTC
CASSVVDTSANEQFF
>.|TRBJ2-3|TRBV5-4|once
TGTGCCAGCAGCAGGGGTTTTTCGGAGAGCACAGATACGCAGTATTTT
CASSRGFSESTDTQYF
>.|TRBJ2-7|TRBV5-1|.
TGCGCCAGCAGCTTGTTACAGGGCGCTACCTACGAGCAGTACTTC
CASSLLQGATYEQYF
>.|TRBJ1-2|TRBV30|.
TGTGCCTGGAGTGTACAGGGTGGGTATGGCTACACCTTC
CAWSVQGGYGYTF
>TRBD1|TRBJ2-7|TRBV18|.
TGTGCCAGCTCTCAAAAGACAGGGACAAACTACGAGCAGTACTTC
CASSQKTGTNYEQYF
>.|TRBJ1-1|TRBV5-8|.
TGTGCCAGCAGCTGGATACAGGCGGCTGAAGCTTTCTTT
CASSWIQAAEAFF
>.|TRBJ1-1|TRBV5-1|.
TGCGCCAGCAGCTTAGACCCCAGGGTCGATACTGAAGCTTTCTTT
CASSLDPRVDTEAFF
>.|TRBJ2-7|TRBV5-1|.
TGCGCCAGCAGCCACGGACTTGGTTCCTACGAGCAGTACTTC
CASSHGLGSYEQYF
>TRBD2|TRBJ2-1|TRBV2|.
TGTGCCAGCAGTGGTCTGGGGGGGGAGCAGTTCTTC
CASSGLGGEQFF
>TRBD1|TRBJ2-2|TRBV7-9|.
TGTGCCAGCAGCACGGGGACAGGGAGGGCCGGGGAGCTGTTTTTT
CASSTGTGRAGELFF
>.|TRBJ2-1|TRBV30|once
TGTGCCGTTGACAAGAGCTCCTACAATGAGCAGTTCTTC
CAVDKSSYNEQFF
>.|TRBJ1-1|TRBV18|.
TGTGCCAGCTCACCTCAGGGGAACACTGAAGCTTTCTTT
CASSPQGNTEAFF
>TRBD1|TRBJ1-2|TRBV18|.
TGTGCCAGCTCAGGTGACAGGGACGGGGGCTACACCTTC
CASSGDRDGGYTF
>.|TRBJ1-2|TRBV11-2|.
TGTGCCAGCAGCGGCGGGGGCACCTATGGCTACACCTTC
CASSGGGTYGYTF
>.|TRBJ2-3|TRBV29-1|.
TGCAGCGTTGGGGGGGTATCAGGCACAGATACGCAGTATTTT
CSVGGVSGTDTQYF
>TRBD2|TRBJ2-4|TRBV19|.
TGTGCCAGTAGTACCGAAGCGGGGGGGCCTGGGGGCAAAAACATTCAGTACTTC
CASSTEAGGPGGKNIQYF
>TRBD1|TRBJ2-7|TRBV27|.
TGTGCCAGCAGTTTATCACCCGGGACAGGGAGGCACGAGCAGTACTTC
CASSLSPGTGRHEQYF
>.|TRBJ2-1|TRBV11-3|.
TGTGCCAGCAGCTTAACAGGGAGAACCTACAATGAGCAGTTCTTC
CASSLTGRTYNEQFF
>.|TRBJ1-5|TRBV7-8|.
TGTGCCAGCAGCATCCTCCGGGACGGAGGGTATCAGCGCAATCAGCCCCAGCATTTT
CASSILRDGGYQRNQPQHF
>.|TRBJ1-2|TRBV2|.
TGTGCCAGCACGCCGTTGTTGGGGGCGGTTGGCTACACCTTC
CASTPLLGAVGYTF
>TRBD2|TRBJ2-7|TRBV19|.
TGTGCCAGTAGTACCCTGACTAGCGGGGGGACCTACGAGCAGTACTTC
CASSTLTSGGTYEQYF
>.|TRBJ1-1|TRBV29-1|.
TGCAGCGCATCCCTGGAGACTGAAGCTTTCTTT
CSASLETEAFF
>.|TRBJ2-7|TRBV2|.
TGTGCCAGCAGTCAAGGAAGGGAGAACTACGAGCAGTACTTC
CASSQGRENYEQYF